This T cell receptor (beta chain) was profiled in a study of blood T cell repertoires in COVID-19. This table comes from immunoSEQ multiplex PCR, and its TCRdb copy is limited to in-frame clones, with some not included. This sample has about 34,000 clones, with around 84% found just once. The source material was peripheral blood. The receptor comes from a human donor with acute or convalescent COVID-19. The donor label of this sample is uncertain.

Here the CDR3 reads CASSLRGQGANRVDTEAFF. The CDR3 DNA reads TGTGCCAGCAGCTTAAGGGGACAGGGGGCTAATAGAGTCGACACTGAAGCTTTCTTT. The chain employs TRBV11-2 and TRBJ1-1, with TRBD1 matching over 12 bases. The CDR3 spans 19 residues. The V gene end was trimmed by 2 bases and the J gene end by 3 bases; junction bases not matched to a gene: 13. Germline V lookup: CDR1 SGHAT, CDR2 FQNNGV.